This TCR beta chain was sequenced during a study of immune heterogeneity within non-small cell lung tumors. Regarding the study as a whole: Largely different high-frequency T-cell receptor beta clonotypes were found between individual patients. For local T-cell clonality, the correlation with local tumor mutational burden was moderate but significant (R 0.3 to 0.4). Alongside site-unique high-frequency clones, identical dominant CDR3 beta clonotypes recurred across tumor sites within a patient.

Multiplex PCR was performed with 32 V and 13 J primers, and it amplified TCR beta CDR3. TCRdb re-called the multiplex PCR reads with MiXCR, one entry per CDR3 protein. Here the sample spans about 5,600 distinct CDR3 sequences, roughly 18% being singletons. By share, this clonotype ranks as medium-sized. Its antigen is not known. Bulk tumor genomic DNA was the template, and each sample received around 650 ng. Several biopsies were spaced far apart within each primary tumor and obtained as surgery took place. Enrolled individuals presented with untreated, newly diagnosed non-small cell lung cancer and received curative surgery. Input material: lung tumor tissue. This TCR was sampled from a man aged 40-55 years with non-small cell lung cancer.

CDR3 nucleotide sequence: TGTGCCAGCAGCCTAAACAGGGGGCGGCTAGCGGGAGTGAGTGTGAATGAGCAGTTCTTC. It encodes CASSLNRGRLAGVSVNEQFF. The V and J genes are TRBV6-2 or TRBV6-3 and TRBJ2-1; tentatively, D is TRBD2 (10 bases). Germline CDR1 is MNHEY and CDR2 is SVGEGT. The V end lost 6 bases, the J end lost 7 bases, and 34 bases lay between the germline ends. The CDR3 extends over 20 amino acids.